The text below deals with one TCR beta chain. The antigen is not known. This record belongs to a study of OX40 agonist ivuxolimab in advanced cancers. Here immunoSEQ multiplex PCR was the method, and the copy in TCRdb shows in-frame clones only, minus some. The table lists around 64,000 clones, 70% to 90% of them singletons. The germline gives CDR1 SGDLS, CDR2 YYNGEE. The CDR3 has 12 residues. Between the trimmed V and J ends, which lost 0 bases and 6 bases, there was a span of 3 bases. General study findings and limits: At 0.1 to 3.0 mg/kg and by week 6, CD4+ and CD8+ T cells in the blood had expanded clonally. Relative to CD4+ cells, CD8+ T cells on average had more expanded clones.

This sequence originates from an adult with an advanced solid tumor such as melanoma, head and neck, liver or kidney cancer. V is TRBV9 and J is TRBJ2-2; the D is unclear. The sequenced sample was CD4+ or CD8+ T cells sorted from blood, obtained in a trial of the OX40 agonist ivuxolimab. The CDR3 protein is CASSVGPGELFF. The CDR3 DNA sequence: TGTGCCAGCAGCGTAGGGCCCGGGGAGCTGTTTTTT. The entire variable domain, with the rest obtained from reference TRBV9 and TRBJ2-2, is as follows: DSGVTQTPKHLITATGQRVTLRCSPRSGDLSVYWYQQSLDQGLQFLIQYYNGEERAKGNILERFSAQQFPDLHSELNLSSLELGDSALYFCASSVGPGELFFGEGSRLTVL.